This T cell receptor beta chain stems from a study of blood T cell repertoires in COVID-19. Study-level background: Specimens from acute and convalescent COVID-19 originated in the United States, Italy and Spain. T cells, B-cell-depleted T cells, or PBMCs supplied cDNA or gDNA.

Methods used by the authors: Reference gene primer amplification gave estimated nucleated cell counts. The data were produced by immunoSEQ multiplex PCR, yet TCRdb's version contains in-frame clones alone and is incomplete. The V and J calls and clone size come from that table; D and trimming were worked out from the DNA. The sample lists tens of thousands of clones, approximately 83% seen once, with about 10% in the top ten. There are 13 residues in the CDR3. Trimming removed 4 bases from V and 12 bases from J; junction bases left unmatched: 9. The germline gives CDR1 KGHDR, CDR2 SFDVKD. This receptor was obtained from a human donor in a cohort sampled during active COVID-19. The sequencing input was peripheral blood. V is TRBV24-1 and J is TRBJ2-7; TRBD1 aligns across 9 bases. CDR3 DNA: TGTGCCACCAGTGACCCAAACAGGGGGCTATTGTACTTC. Translation: CATSDPNRGLLYF.